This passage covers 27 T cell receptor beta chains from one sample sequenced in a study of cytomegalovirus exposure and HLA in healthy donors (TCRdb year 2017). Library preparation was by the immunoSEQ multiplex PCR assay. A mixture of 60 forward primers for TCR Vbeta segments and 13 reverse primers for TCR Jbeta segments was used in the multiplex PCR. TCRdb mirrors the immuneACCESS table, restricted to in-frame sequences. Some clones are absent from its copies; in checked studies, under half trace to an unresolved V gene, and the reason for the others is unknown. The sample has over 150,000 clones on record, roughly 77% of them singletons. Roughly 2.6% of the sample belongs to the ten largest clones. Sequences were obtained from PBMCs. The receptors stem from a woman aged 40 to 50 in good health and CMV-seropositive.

CDR3 sequence: CASSLEGAGYEQYF. CDR3 in DNA: TGTGCCAGCAGCTTAGAGGGGGCTGGGTACGAGCAGTACTTC. The rearrangement uses TRBV7-9 and TRBJ2-7; 7 nucleotides match TRBD1. Germline CDR1 reads SEHNR; CDR2 reads FQNEAQ (reference sequence). There are 14 residues in the CDR3. J gave up 4 bases and V 1 base, and 4 bases lay outside the gene matches. The full variable domain, its missing parts supplied by reference TRBV7-9 and TRBJ2-7, is DTGVSQNPRHKITKRGQNVTFRCDPISEHNRLYWYRQTLGQGPEFLTYFQNEAQLEKSRLLSDRFSAERPKGSFSTLEIQRTEQGDSAMYLCASSLEGAGYEQYFGPGTRLTVT.

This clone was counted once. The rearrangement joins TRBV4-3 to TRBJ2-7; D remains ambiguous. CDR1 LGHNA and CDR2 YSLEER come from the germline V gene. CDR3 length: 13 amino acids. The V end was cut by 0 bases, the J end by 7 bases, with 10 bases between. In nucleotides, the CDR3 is TGCGCCAGCAGCCAAGATCTCCCCACAGAGCAGTACTTC. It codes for CASSQDLPTEQYF.

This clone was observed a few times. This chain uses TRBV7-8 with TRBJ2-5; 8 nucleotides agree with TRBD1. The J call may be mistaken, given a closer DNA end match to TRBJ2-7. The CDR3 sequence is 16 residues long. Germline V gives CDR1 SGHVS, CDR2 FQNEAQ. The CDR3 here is CASSLGLGQVGYEQYF. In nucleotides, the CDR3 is TGTGCCAGCAGCTTAGGACTGGGACAGGTGGGCTACGAGCAGTACTTC.

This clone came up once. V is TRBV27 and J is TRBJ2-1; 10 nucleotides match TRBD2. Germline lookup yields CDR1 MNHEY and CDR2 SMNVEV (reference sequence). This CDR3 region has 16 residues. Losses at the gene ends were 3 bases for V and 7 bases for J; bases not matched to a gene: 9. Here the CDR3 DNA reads TGTGCCAGCAGTTTCGTCTTTACTAGCGGGGCTAATGAGCAGTTCTTC. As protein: CASSFVFTSGANEQFF.

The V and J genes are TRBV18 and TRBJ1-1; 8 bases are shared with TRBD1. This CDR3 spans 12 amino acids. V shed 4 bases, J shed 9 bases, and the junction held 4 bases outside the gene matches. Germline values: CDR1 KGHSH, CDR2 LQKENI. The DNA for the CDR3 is TGTGCCAGCTCACAAAGGGACAGGCAAGCTTTCTTT. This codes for CASSQRDRQAFF.

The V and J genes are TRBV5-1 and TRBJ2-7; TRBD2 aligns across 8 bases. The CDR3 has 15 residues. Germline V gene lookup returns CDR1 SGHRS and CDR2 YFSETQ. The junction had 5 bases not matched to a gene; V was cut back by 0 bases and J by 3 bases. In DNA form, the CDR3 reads TGCGCCAGCAGCTTGGATACTAGCGGAGTCTACGAGCAGTACTTC. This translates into CASSLDTSGVYEQYF.

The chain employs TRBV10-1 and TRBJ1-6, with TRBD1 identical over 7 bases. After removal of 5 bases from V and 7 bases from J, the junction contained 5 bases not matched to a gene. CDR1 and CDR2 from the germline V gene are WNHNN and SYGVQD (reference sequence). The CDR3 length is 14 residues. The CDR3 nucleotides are TGCGCCAGCAGTTTGGACAGGTTGAATTCACCCCTCCACTTT. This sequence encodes CASSLDRLNSPLHF.

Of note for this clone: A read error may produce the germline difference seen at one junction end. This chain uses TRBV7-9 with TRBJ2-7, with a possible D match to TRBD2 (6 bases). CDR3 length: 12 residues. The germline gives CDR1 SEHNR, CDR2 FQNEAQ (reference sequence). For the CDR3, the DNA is TGTTCCAGCATACTACCCGGGGGCGAGCAGTACTTC. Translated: CSSILPGGEQYF.

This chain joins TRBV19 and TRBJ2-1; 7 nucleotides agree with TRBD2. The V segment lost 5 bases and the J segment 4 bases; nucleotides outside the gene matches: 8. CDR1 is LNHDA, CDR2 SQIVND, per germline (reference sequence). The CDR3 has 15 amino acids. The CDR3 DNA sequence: TGTGCCAGTAGTCCGTCAGCGGGACTATACAATGAGCAGTTCTTC. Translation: CASSPSAGLYNEQFF.

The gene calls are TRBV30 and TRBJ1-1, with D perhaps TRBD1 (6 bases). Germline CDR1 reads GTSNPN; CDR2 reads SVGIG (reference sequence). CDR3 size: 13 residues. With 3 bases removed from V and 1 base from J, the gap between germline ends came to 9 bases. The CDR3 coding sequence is TGTGCCTGGAGGGGGGCATGGAACACTGAAGCTTTCTTT. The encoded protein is CAWRGAWNTEAFF.

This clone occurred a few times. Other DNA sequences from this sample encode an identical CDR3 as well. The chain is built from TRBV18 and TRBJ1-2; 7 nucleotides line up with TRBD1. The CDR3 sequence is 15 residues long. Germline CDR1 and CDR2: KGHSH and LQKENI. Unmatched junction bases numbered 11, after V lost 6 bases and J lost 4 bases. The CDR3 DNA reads TGTGCCAGCTCGCCAGGGACAGAATCGGTCTATGGCTACACCTTC. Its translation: CASSPGTESVYGYTF.

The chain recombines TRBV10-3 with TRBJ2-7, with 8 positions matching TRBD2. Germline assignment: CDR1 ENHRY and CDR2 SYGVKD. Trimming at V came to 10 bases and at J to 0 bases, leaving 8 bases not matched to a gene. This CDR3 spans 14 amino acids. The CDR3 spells CATGRGGSSYEQYF. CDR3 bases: TGTGCCACCGGGAGGGGAGGCTCCTCCTACGAGCAGTACTTC.

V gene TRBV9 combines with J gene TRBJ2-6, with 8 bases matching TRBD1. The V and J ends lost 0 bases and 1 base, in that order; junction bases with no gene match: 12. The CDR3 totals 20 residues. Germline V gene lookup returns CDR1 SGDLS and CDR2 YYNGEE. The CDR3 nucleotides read TGTGCCAGCAGCGTAGAATATACAGGGACAGGAAAGTCTGGGGCCAACGTCCTGACTTTC. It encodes CASSVEYTGTGKSGANVLTF.

The CDR3 bases are TGTGCCAGCAGTTACCCGGACTACATCAGGCAGCCCCAGCATTTT. Translation: CASSYPDYIRQPQHF. This chain uses TRBV6-6 with TRBJ1-5; D is unclear. The CDR3 runs to 15 residues. The germline V gene has CDR1 MNHNY and CDR2 SVGAGI (reference sequence). Trimming took 2 bases from V and 7 from J, leaving 15 bases between them.

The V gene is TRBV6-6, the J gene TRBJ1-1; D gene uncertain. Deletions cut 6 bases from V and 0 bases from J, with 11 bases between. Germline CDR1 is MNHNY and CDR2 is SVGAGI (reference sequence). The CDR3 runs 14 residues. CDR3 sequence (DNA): TGTGCCAGCAGCCAGTGGGAGATGAACACTGAAGCTTTCTTT. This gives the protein CASSQWEMNTEAFF.

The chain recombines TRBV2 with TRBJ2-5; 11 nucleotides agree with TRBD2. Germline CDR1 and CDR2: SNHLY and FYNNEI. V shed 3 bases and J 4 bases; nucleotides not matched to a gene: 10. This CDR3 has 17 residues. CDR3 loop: CASSDQGPLAGAETQYF. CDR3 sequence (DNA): TGTGCCAGCAGTGACCAAGGCCCACTAGCGGGAGCAGAGACCCAGTACTTC. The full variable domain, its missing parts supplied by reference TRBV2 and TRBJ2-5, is EPEVTQTPSHQVTQMGQEVILRCVPISNHLYFYWYRQILGQKVEFLVSFYNNEISEKSEIFDDQFSVERPDGSNFTLKIRSTKLEDSAMYFCASSDQGPLAGAETQYFGPGTRLLVL.

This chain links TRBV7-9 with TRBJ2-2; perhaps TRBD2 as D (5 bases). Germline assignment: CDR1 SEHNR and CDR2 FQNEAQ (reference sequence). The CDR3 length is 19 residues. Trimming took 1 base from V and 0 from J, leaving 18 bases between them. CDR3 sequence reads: CASSLVFEKAEANTGELFF. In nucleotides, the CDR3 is TGTGCCAGCAGCTTAGTTTTTGAGAAAGCGGAGGCGAACACCGGGGAGCTGTTTTTT. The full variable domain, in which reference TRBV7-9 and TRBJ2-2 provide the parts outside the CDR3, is DTGVSQNPRHKITKRGQNVTFRCDPISEHNRLYWYRQTLGQGPEFLTYFQNEAQLEKSRLLSDRFSAERPKGSFSTLEIQRTEQGDSAMYLCASSLVFEKAEANTGELFFGEGSRLTVL.

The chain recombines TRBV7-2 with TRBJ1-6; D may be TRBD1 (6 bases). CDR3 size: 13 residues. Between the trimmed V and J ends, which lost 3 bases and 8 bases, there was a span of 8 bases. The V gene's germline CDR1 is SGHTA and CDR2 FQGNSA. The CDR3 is CASSLGADSPLHF. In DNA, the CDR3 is TGTGCCAGCAGCTTGGGGGCCGATTCACCCCTCCACTTT.

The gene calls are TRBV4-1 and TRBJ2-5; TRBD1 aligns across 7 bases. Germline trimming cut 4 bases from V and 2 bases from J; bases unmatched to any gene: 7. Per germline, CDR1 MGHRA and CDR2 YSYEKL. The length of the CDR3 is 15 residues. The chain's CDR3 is CASSRGDSLQETQYF. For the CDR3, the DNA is TGCGCCAGCAGCCGTGGGGACAGTCTTCAAGAGACCCAGTACTTC.

CDR3 sequence reads: CASRGPQGKKGTEAFF. CDR3 coding DNA: TGTGCCAGCCGTGGCCCTCAGGGTAAAAAAGGCACTGAAGCTTTCTTT. The chain links TRBV25-1 to TRBJ1-1, with D tentatively TRBD1 (5 bases). In germline, CDR1 is MGHDK, CDR2 SYGVNS. The V end lost 8 bases, the J end lost 4 bases, and 23 bases lay between the germline ends. The CDR3 is 16 residues long.

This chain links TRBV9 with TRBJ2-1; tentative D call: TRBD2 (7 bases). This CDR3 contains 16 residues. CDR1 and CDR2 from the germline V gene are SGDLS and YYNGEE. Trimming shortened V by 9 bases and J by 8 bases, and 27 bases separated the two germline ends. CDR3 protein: CATFPSGGGASDEQFF. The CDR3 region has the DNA TGTGCCACCTTTCCGAGTGGGGGGGGCGCGAGCGATGAGCAGTTCTTC. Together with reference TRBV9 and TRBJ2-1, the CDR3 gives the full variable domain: DSGVTQTPKHLITATGQRVTLRCSPRSGDLSVYWYQQSLDQGLQFLIQYYNGEERAKGNILERFSAQQFPDLHSELNLSSLELGDSALYFCATFPSGGGASDEQFFGPGTRLTVL.

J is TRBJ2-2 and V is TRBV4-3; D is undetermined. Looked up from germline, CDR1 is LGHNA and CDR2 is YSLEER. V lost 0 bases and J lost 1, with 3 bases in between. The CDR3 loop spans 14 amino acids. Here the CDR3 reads CASSQDRNTGELFF. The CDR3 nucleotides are TGCGCCAGCAGCCAAGATAGGAACACCGGGGAGCTGTTTTTT.

The CDR3 protein is CASSAEEGNTEAFF. DNA of the CDR3: TGTGCCAGCTCAGCTGAGGAGGGGAACACTGAAGCTTTCTTT. The chain recombines TRBV18 with TRBJ1-1; D remains unclear. Germline V CDR1 and CDR2: KGHSH, LQKENI. The CDR3 is 14 residues long. The V gene lost 5 bases and the J gene lost 1 base, with 11 bases spanning the gap. Complete variable domain (other parts from reference TRBV18 and TRBJ1-1): NAGVMQNPRHLVRRRGQEARLRCSPMKGHSHVYWYRQLPEEGLKFMVYLQKENIIDESGMPKERFSAEFPKEGPSILRIQQVVRGDSAAYFCASSAEEGNTEAFFGQGTRLTVV.

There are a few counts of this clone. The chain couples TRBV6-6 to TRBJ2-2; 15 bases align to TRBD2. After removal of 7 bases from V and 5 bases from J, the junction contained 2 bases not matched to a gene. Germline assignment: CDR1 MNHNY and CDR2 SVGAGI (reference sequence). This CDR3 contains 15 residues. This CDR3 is CASIGTSGRTGELFF. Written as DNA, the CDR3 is TGTGCCAGCATTGGGACTAGCGGGAGGACCGGGGAGCTGTTTTTT.

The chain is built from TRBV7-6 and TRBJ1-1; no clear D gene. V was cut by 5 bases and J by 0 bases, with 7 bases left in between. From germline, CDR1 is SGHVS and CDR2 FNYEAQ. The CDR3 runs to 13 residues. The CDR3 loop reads CASSPEVNTEAFF. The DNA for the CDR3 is TGTGCCAGCAGCCCGGAGGTGAACACTGAAGCTTTCTTT.

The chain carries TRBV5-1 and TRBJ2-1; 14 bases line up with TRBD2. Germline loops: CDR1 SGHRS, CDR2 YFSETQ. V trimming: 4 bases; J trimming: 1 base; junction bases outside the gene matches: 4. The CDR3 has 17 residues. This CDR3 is CASSPGTSGRSYNEQFF. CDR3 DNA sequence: TGCGCCAGCAGCCCGGGGACTAGCGGGAGATCCTACAATGAGCAGTTCTTC.

The CDR3 DNA reads TGCGCCAGCAGCCCCGAAGGGGGCCTAACTGGAAACACCATATATTTT. Protein product: CASSPEGGLTGNTIYF. The rearrangement joins TRBV4-3 to TRBJ1-3; 7 bases fit TRBD1. The CDR3 totals 16 residues. V lost 4 bases and J lost 2; bases outside the gene matches: 8. Per the germline V gene, CDR1 is LGHNA and CDR2 is YSLEER.